This TCR beta chain was documented in a study of T cell responses to AZD1222 COVID-19 vaccine. Using immunoSEQ multiplex PCR, the repertoire was profiled, and TCRdb retains in-frame clones only, with some absent. This table holds some 120,000 clones, 85% to 90% found once. The ends were cut back, 6 bases at V and 4 bases at J, with 18 bases in the middle. The germline CDR1 and CDR2 sequences are MNHEY and SMNVEV (reference sequence). The CDR3 sequence is 15 residues long. The material was peripheral blood, obtained on day 0 of AZD1222 vaccination. The chain joins TRBV27 to TRBJ1-1; a possible D gene is TRBD1 (6 bases). The sequence was obtained from an adult in good health. The CDR3 protein is CASSKLTGPGTEAFF. The CDR3, as DNA: TGTGCCAGCAGCAAACTAACAGGGCCGGGCACTGAAGCTTTCTTT.